A single sample is the source of the 15 T cell receptor beta chains below, sequenced in a study of OX40 agonist ivuxolimab in advanced cancers. The repertoire was sequenced with immunoSEQ multiplex PCR; TCRdb's copy has only in-frame clones and lacks some. Here the sample spans just under 85,000 clones, about four fifths being singletons. The sequencing here drew on CD4+ or CD8+ T cells sorted from blood, taken in a trial of the OX40 agonist ivuxolimab. All receptors come from an adult with an advanced solid tumor such as melanoma, head and neck, liver or kidney cancer.

There are a few counts of this clone. The V and J genes are TRBV6-1 and TRBJ2-7, with no clear D. There are 13 residues in the CDR3. V lost 5 bases and J lost 8, with 16 bases in between. Germline V CDR1 and CDR2: MNHNS, SASEGT. For the CDR3, the DNA is TGTGCCAGCAGTATTGCCCGGGCGGAGAAGCAGTACTTC. This codes for CASSIARAEKQYF.

This chain connects TRBV5-5 to TRBJ1-1; D is unresolved. Germline assignment: CDR1 SGHKS and CDR2 YYEKEE (reference sequence). CDR3 length equals 13 residues. The V and J ends lost 3 bases and 2 bases respectively, with 8 bases between them. CDR3 amino acids: CASSSRGNTEAFF. The CDR3 DNA reads as TGTGCCAGCAGCTCCCGAGGCAACACTGAAGCTTTCTTT. The whole variable domain, remainder taken from reference TRBV5-5 and TRBJ1-1, is DAGVTQSPTHLIKTRGQQVTLRCSPISGHKSVSWYQQVLGQGPQFIFQYYEKEERGRGNFPDRFSARQFPNYSSELNVNALLLGDSALYLCASSSRGNTEAFFGQGTRLTVV.

The CDR3 protein is CASSAPQTQYF. Written as DNA, the CDR3 is TGTGCCAGCAGCGCCCCCCAGACCCAGTACTTC. The V call is TRBV7-2, the J call TRBJ2-5; D is unresolved. Trimming stripped 5 bases from V and 6 bases from J, with 7 bases between. Germline V lookup: CDR1 SGHTA, CDR2 FQGNSA. The CDR3 runs 11 residues.

The rearrangement uses TRBV4-3 and TRBJ2-7; TRBD2 matches at 11 bases. Trimming cost V 4 bases and J 3 bases; bases outside gene matches: 5. The CDR3 consists of 15 residues. Per germline, CDR1 LGHNA and CDR2 YSLEER. CDR3 nucleotides: TGCGCCAGCAGCCCAGGGACTAGCGGATTCTACGAGCAGTACTTC. Translating gives CASSPGTSGFYEQYF.

The chain links TRBV5-4 to TRBJ2-7; 7 bases match TRBD2. Germline CDR1 is SGHNT and CDR2 is YYREEE (reference sequence). With 3 bases clipped from V and 0 bases from J, the junction kept 6 bases outside the gene matches. This CDR3 contains 15 residues. For the CDR3, the DNA is TGTGCCAGCAGCTCCGGGGGGACGAGCTCCTACGAGCAGTACTTC. Amino acid sequence: CASSSGGTSSYEQYF.

This clone was seen only a few times. The CDR3 DNA is TGCGCCAGCAGTTCCCCAGGGGGTGGCAATCAGCCCCAGCATTTT. Translated, it gives CASSSPGGGNQPQHF. The chain recombines TRBV10-2 with TRBJ1-5; 7 bases match TRBD1. Losses at the gene ends were 5 bases for V and 2 bases for J; bases not matched to a gene: 6. The germline gives CDR1 WSHSY, CDR2 SAAADI. The CDR3 totals 15 residues.

This chain's CDR3 is CASSQDKQETQYF. The CDR3 DNA is TGCGCCAGCAGCCAAGATAAACAAGAGACCCAGTACTTC. The chain is built from TRBV4-1 and TRBJ2-5; no firm D call. V was cut by 0 bases and J by 2 bases, with 4 bases left in between. From germline, CDR1 is MGHRA and CDR2 YSYEKL. This CDR3 spans 13 amino acids.

This chain uses TRBV4-1 with TRBJ1-2, with no clear D. The germline gives CDR1 MGHRA, CDR2 YSYEKL. The CDR3 spans 14 residues. Trimming removed 4 bases from V and 4 bases from J, with 13 bases in between. The CDR3 loop reads CASSPTAQFYGYTF. The CDR3 DNA follows: TGCGCCAGCAGCCCCACGGCGCAGTTCTATGGCTACACCTTC.

This chain links TRBV19 with TRBJ1-2; unclear D gene. Germline V gives CDR1 LNHDA, CDR2 SQIVND (reference sequence). The CDR3 consists of 12 residues. Trimming took 5 bases from V and 3 from J, leaving 7 bases between them. DNA of the CDR3: TGTGCCAGTAGTCGTTCGCACTATGGCTACACCTTC. It is translated as CASSRSHYGYTF.

The genes are TRBV6-5 and TRBJ2-7; D might be TRBD1 (7 bases). Germline values: CDR1 MNHEY, CDR2 SVGAGI. V was clipped by 6 bases and J by 7 bases, with 16 bases between them. The CDR3 is 13 residues long. CDR3: CASRPGPGGEQYF. The DNA of the CDR3 is TGTGCCAGCAGGCCGGGCCCAGGGGGGGAGCAGTACTTC.

CDR3 nucleotides: TGTGCCAGCAGCAAGGACAAGAGCTCCTACAATGAGCAGTTCTTC. Its protein product is CASSKDKSSYNEQFF. The chain carries TRBV7-3 and TRBJ2-1; D is possibly TRBD1 (5 bases). The CDR3 loop spans 15 amino acids. The V end was cut by 5 bases, the J end by 0 bases, with 11 bases between. Germline V lookup: CDR1 SGHTA, CDR2 FQGTGA.

V usage is TRBV6-6 and J usage is TRBJ1-5; 8 bases match TRBD1. V lost 5 bases to trimming and J lost 3 bases; unmatched junction nucleotides: 3. This CDR3 spans 14 amino acids. Germline loops: CDR1 MNHNY, CDR2 SVGAGI (reference sequence). DNA for the CDR3: TGTGCCAGCAGTAAGACAGGGGACAATCAGCCCCAGCATTTT. Protein product: CASSKTGDNQPQHF.

The CDR3 sequence: CASSQAYSYEQYF. The CDR3 DNA is TGCGCCAGCAGCCAGGCCTACTCCTACGAGCAGTACTTC. The chain recombines TRBV4-1 with TRBJ2-7, with D uncertain. Germline CDR1 is MGHRA and CDR2 is YSYEKL. The V end was cut by 3 bases, the J end by 0 bases, with 6 bases between. The CDR3 sequence is 13 residues long.

This clone was detected a few times. The CDR3 region is CASSGGTGVGNTIYF. CDR3 nucleotide sequence: TGTGCCAGCAGTGGGGGGACAGGGGTCGGAAACACCATATATTTT. The rearrangement links TRBV2 to TRBJ1-3, with 10 bases aligning to TRBD1. After removal of 4 bases from V and 4 bases from J, the junction contained 4 bases not matched to a gene. This CDR3 has 15 residues. CDR1 and CDR2 from the germline V gene are SNHLY and FYNNEI. The variable domain in full, completed from reference TRBV2 and TRBJ1-3, reads EPEVTQTPSHQVTQMGQEVILRCVPISNHLYFYWYRQILGQKVEFLVSFYNNEISEKSEIFDDQFSVERPDGSNFTLKIRSTKLEDSAMYFCASSGGTGVGNTIYFGEGSWLTVV.

J is TRBJ2-7 and V is TRBV2; D call uncertain. The germline V gene has CDR1 SNHLY and CDR2 FYNNEI. V was clipped by 2 bases and J by 4 bases, with 9 bases between them. This CDR3 has 13 residues. The DNA for the CDR3 is TGTGCCAGCAGTGAATGGGATAATTACGAGCAGTACTTC. Amino acids: CASSEWDNYEQYF.